The present T cell receptor (beta chain) was sequenced within a study of identifying expanded T cells in peripheral blood. General study results and limits: Across healthy donors, higher total template counts meant significantly greater roughly 2-week count variance. Differentially abundant clones: about 1.3 between replicates, 16.4 at 2 to 3 weeks, less than 20 at four.

Measured with immunoSEQ multiplex PCR; TCRdb has only the in-frame clones, and not every one. The sample includes roughly 78,000 clones, roughly 90% of them seen just once. No infections or other immune events were documented during collection. Points on this clone: Its antigen is undetermined.

This clonotype was sampled from a person aged 18 to 75 in good health. The material sequenced was blood.

CDR3 protein: CASSPRVRGRTDTQYF. Here the CDR3 DNA reads TGTGCCAGCAGCCCCCGGGTTAGGGGCCGCACAGATACGCAGTATTTT. The chain uses TRBV7-8 and TRBJ2-3, with D perhaps TRBD1 (5 bases). This CDR3 is 16 amino acids long. CDR1 is SGHVS and CDR2 is FQNEAQ in the germline V gene. Trimming removed 5 bases at V and 1 base at J, with 16 bases between.